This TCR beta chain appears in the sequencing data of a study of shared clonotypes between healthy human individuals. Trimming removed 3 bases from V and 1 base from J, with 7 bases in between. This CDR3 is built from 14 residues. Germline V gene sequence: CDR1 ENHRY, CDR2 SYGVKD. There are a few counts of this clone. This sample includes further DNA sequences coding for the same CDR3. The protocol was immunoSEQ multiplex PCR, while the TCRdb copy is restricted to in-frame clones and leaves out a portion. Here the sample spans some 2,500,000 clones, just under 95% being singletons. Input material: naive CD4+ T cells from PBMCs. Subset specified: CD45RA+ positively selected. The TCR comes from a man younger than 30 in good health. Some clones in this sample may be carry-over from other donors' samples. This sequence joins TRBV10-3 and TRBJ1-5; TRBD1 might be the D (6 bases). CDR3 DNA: TGTGCCATCAGTGACAGGGGAAGCAATCAGCCCCAGCATTTT. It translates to CAISDRGSNQPQHF.